Shown below are 20 T cell receptor beta chains from a single sample sequenced in a study of naive and memory T cell subsets. Two oligonucleotides, mixed equimolar, formed the beta constant-region primer covering TRBC1 and TRBC2. Each CDR3 protein is one row after TCRdb ran MiXCR on the UMI-ligation and nested PCR reads. The repertoire holds fewer than 30,000 distinct CDR3 sequences, over 8.5% seen once, with approximately 17% in the top ten. What was sequenced was effector memory CD4+ T cells from blood. Stated subset: effector memory, CD45RA- CD27-. The receptors were sampled from a human donor in good health.

Only a few counts were recorded for this clonotype. V gene TRBV19 combines with J gene TRBJ1-4, with no clear D. Germline V gene data show CDR1 as LNHDA and CDR2 as SQIVND (reference sequence). The V gene lost 1 base and the J gene lost 9 bases, with 6 bases spanning the gap. This CDR3 spans 12 amino acids. CDR3 amino acids: CASSIGGKKLFF. The CDR3 DNA reads as TGTGCCAGTAGTATAGGAGGGAAAAAACTGTTTTTT.

This clonotype was seen repeatedly, ten times or more. V gene TRBV6-1 combines with J gene TRBJ2-7; D not resolved. CDR3 length: 13 residues. Germline loops: CDR1 MNHNS, CDR2 SASEGT. Trimming removed 1 base at V and 4 bases at J, with 8 bases between. DNA for the CDR3: TGTGCCAGCAGTGAAGTTGGCTTTTACGAGCAGTACTTC. Amino acid sequence: CASSEVGFYEQYF.

This clonotype was counted ten times or more. The V call is TRBV4-2, the J call TRBJ2-6; tentatively, D is TRBD2 (5 bases). The germline V gene has CDR1 LGHNA and CDR2 YNFKEQ. The CDR3 contains 15 residues. Trimming stripped 6 bases from V and 2 bases from J, with 11 bases between. CDR3 region: CASSFEGAGANVLTF. CDR3 nucleotide sequence: TGTGCCAGCAGTTTCGAGGGTGCTGGGGCCAACGTCCTGACTTTC.

This clonotype turned up a few times. The chain carries TRBV29-1 and TRBJ1-2; weak D call: TRBD1 (6 bases). V was trimmed by 3 bases and J by 8 bases, leaving 13 bases between them. In germline, CDR1 is SQVTM, CDR2 ANQGSEA. The CDR3 is made up of 12 amino acids. The CDR3 protein is CSVDLGGRGYTF. As DNA, the CDR3 is TGCAGCGTTGACCTCGGGGGCCGCGGCTACACCTTC.

This clonotype was found many times. The CDR3 reads CSAVTGGNRGPGANVLTF. In DNA, the CDR3 is TGCAGTGCTGTGACAGGGGGCAATCGGGGGCCTGGGGCCAACGTCCTGACTTTC. The V call is TRBV20-1, the J call TRBJ2-6; 10 nucleotides agree with TRBD1. Germline V CDR1 and CDR2: DFQATT, SNEGSKA (reference sequence). CDR3 size: 18 residues. V lost 5 bases, J lost 2 bases, and 12 bases stayed unmatched.

This clonotype was recorded a few times. The chain joins TRBV6-2 or TRBV6-3 to TRBJ2-5; tentatively, D is TRBD2 (5 bases). CDR3 length: 16 amino acids. Per germline, CDR1 MNHEY and CDR2 SVGEGT. Trimming removed 8 bases from V and 0 bases from J, with 19 bases in between. The CDR3 spells CASSKRRVTYQETQYF. The CDR3 region has the DNA TGTGCCAGCTCTAAGCGGCGCGTGACGTACCAAGAGACCCAGTACTTC.

The chain uses TRBV4-1 and TRBJ1-5, with 11 bases that match TRBD1. CDR1 and CDR2 (germline): MGHRA, YSYEKL. V shed 1 base, J shed 0 bases, and the junction held 8 bases outside the gene matches. CDR3 length: 19 residues. As DNA, the CDR3 is TGCGCCAGCAGCCAAGGTACCGGGACAGGGGGTTCTAGCAATCAGCCCCAGCATTTT. This translates into CASSQGTGTGGSSNQPQHF.

The gene calls are TRBV28 and TRBJ1-4; D is ambiguous. Germline V gene sequence: CDR1 MDHEN, CDR2 SYDVKM. The CDR3 covers 13 residues. Deletions cut 9 bases from V and 12 bases from J, with 20 bases between. The CDR3 is CASNPSRVVELFF. The CDR3 DNA follows: TGTGCCAGTAACCCTTCCCGGGTGGTGGAACTGTTTTTT.

This chain joins TRBV7-9 and TRBJ2-7; 8 bases map to TRBD1. The CDR3 is 15 amino acids. CDR1 and CDR2 (germline): SEHNR, FQNEAQ (reference sequence). The junction had 6 bases not matched to a gene; V was cut back by 1 base and J by 4 bases. CDR3 sequence reads: CASSLGTGKGYEQYF. In DNA form, the CDR3 reads TGTGCCAGCAGCTTAGGGACAGGGAAGGGGTACGAGCAGTACTTC.

This clonotype was seen a few times. CDR3 nucleotide sequence: TGTGCCAGCAGTTTAGCCGGGACGGGAAATCAGCCCCAGCATTTT. It translates to CASSLAGTGNQPQHF. This chain connects TRBV12-3 or TRBV12-4 to TRBJ1-5; possibly TRBD1 for D (5 bases). This CDR3 contains 15 residues. The V end was cut by 0 bases, the J end by 4 bases, with 10 bases between.

The chain has TRBV6-4 and TRBJ2-2, with a weak D call TRBD2 (5 bases). V was cut by 6 bases and J by 5 bases, with 10 bases left in between. Germline assignment: CDR1 MRHNA and CDR2 SNTAGT. The CDR3 loop spans 13 amino acids. This CDR3 is CASRVTGTGELFF. The CDR3 bases are TGTGCCAGCAGAGTTACGGGAACCGGGGAGCTGTTTTTT.

By share, this clonotype ranks as medium-sized (0.01 to 0.1%). The chain carries TRBV14 and TRBJ2-4, with D perhaps matching TRBD1 (6 bases). This CDR3 is built from 16 residues. V lost 0 bases, J lost 1 base, and 10 bases lay in between. Per germline, CDR1 SGHDN and CDR2 FVKESK. CDR3: CASSQEVGGAKNIQYF. The CDR3 DNA reads TGTGCCAGCAGCCAAGAAGTAGGGGGTGCCAAAAACATTCAGTACTTC.

This clonotype was seen at least ten times. The V gene is TRBV24-1, the J gene TRBJ2-5, with 10 positions matching TRBD2. Germline V gene data show CDR1 as KGHDR and CDR2 as SFDVKD. The CDR3 extends over 16 amino acids. The V segment lost 9 bases and the J segment 9 bases; nucleotides outside the gene matches: 18. CDR3 amino acids: CATDVGAGGPQAAQYF. The DNA for the CDR3 is TGTGCCACCGATGTTGGAGCGGGGGGGCCACAAGCGGCCCAGTACTTC.

The chain recombines TRBV7-2 with TRBJ1-1, with TRBD1 as a possible D gene (5 bases). CDR1 and CDR2 (germline): SGHTA, FQGNSA. The CDR3 has 15 amino acids. V lost 2 bases and J lost 7, with 17 bases in between. CDR3: CASSLITGAGIEAFF. CDR3 nucleotide sequence: TGTGCCAGCAGCTTAATAACCGGGGCGGGGATTGAAGCTTTCTTT.

This clonotype appeared many times. The chain is built from TRBV12-5 and TRBJ2-1; 11 bases are shared with TRBD2. The CDR3 has 17 amino acids. Germline trimming cut 2 bases from V and 6 bases from J; bases unmatched to any gene: 9. From germline, CDR1 is LGHNT and CDR2 FRNRAP. CDR3 residues: CASGLPGLAGEFNEQFF. The CDR3 region has the DNA TGTGCTAGTGGTTTGCCCGGACTAGCGGGTGAATTCAATGAGCAGTTCTTC.

This clonotype was recorded at least ten times. J is TRBJ2-3 and V is TRBV20-1, with 9 bases identical to TRBD2. Germline lookup yields CDR1 DFQATT and CDR2 SNEGSKA (reference sequence). V shed 2 bases, J shed 1 base, and the junction held 13 bases outside the gene matches. CDR3 length: 18 amino acids. The CDR3 coding sequence is TGCAGTGCTAGAACCCTACGACCGGGACTAGCTCGCACAGATACGCAGTATTTT. Protein sequence: CSARTLRPGLARTDTQYF.

This clonotype was seen repeatedly, ten times or more. This chain joins TRBV7-2 and TRBJ1-6; D possibly corresponds to TRBD1 (6 bases). This CDR3 spans 14 amino acids. Trimming stripped 4 bases from V and 5 bases from J, with 9 bases between. The germline CDR1 and CDR2 sequences are SGHTA and FQGNSA. Here the CDR3 reads CASSSGTNNSPLHF. The CDR3 DNA reads as TGTGCCAGCAGCTCGGGGACAAATAATTCACCCCTCCACTTT.

The gene calls are TRBV20-1 and TRBJ2-5; D remains unclear. This CDR3 is built from 14 residues. Germline V gene lookup returns CDR1 DFQATT and CDR2 SNEGSKA (reference sequence). V lost 3 bases and J 3 bases, leaving 14 bases between the germline ends. In nucleotides, the CDR3 is TGCAGTGCTAGTCCTGGGTCGGGTAAAGAGACCCAGTACTTC. This sequence encodes CSASPGSGKETQYF.

J is TRBJ1-5 and V is TRBV20-1, with D possibly matching TRBD1 (6 bases). V lost 0 bases and J lost 1, with 16 bases in between. CDR1 is DFQATT, CDR2 SNEGSKA, per germline (reference sequence). The CDR3 sequence is 17 residues long. The chain's CDR3 is CSARELLGGPSNQPQHF. CDR3 nucleotide sequence: TGCAGTGCTAGAGAACTCTTAGGGGGACCAAGCAATCAGCCCCAGCATTTT.

This clonotype is medium-sized by share. V usage is TRBV5-4 and J usage is TRBJ2-3; D not resolved. The CDR3 length is 14 residues. Germline V gene data show CDR1 as SGHNT and CDR2 as YYREEE (reference sequence). V was clipped by 5 bases and J by 5 bases, with 15 bases between them. CDR3 bases: TGTGCCAGCAGTAACGGACGAACCGGAGATACGCAGTATTTT. Amino acids: CASSNGRTGDTQYF.